The rows below give T cell receptor beta chains drawn from one sample of a study of shared clonotypes between healthy human individuals. Using immunoSEQ multiplex PCR, the repertoire was profiled, and TCRdb retains in-frame clones only, with some absent. The sample includes about 680,000 clones, about two thirds of them seen just once. Sequenced: memory CD4+ T cells sorted from blood. These TCRs come from a woman under 40 in good health. CDR3s include the opening cysteine and the closing phenylalanine or tryptophan. D genes are given only for firm matches. The size of a clone is reported for some rows only, either as once, few or many, or as a class for expanded clones.

J gene	V gene	clone size	D gene	CDR3 DNA	CDR3 protein
TRBJ2-2	TRBV28	-	-	TGTGCCAGCAGTTGGCACAGCTCGAACACCGGGGAGCTGTTTTTT	CASSWHSSNTGELFF
TRBJ1-5	TRBV6-6	once	-	TGTGCCAGCAGTGACCAGATAAGCAATCAGCCCCAGCATTTT	CASSDQISNQPQHF
TRBJ2-1	TRBV7-9	many	TRBD2	TGTGCCAGCAGCGTACGTAGCGGGATTGCCCCAACTGAGCAGTTCTTC	CASSVRSGIAPTEQFF
TRBJ2-1	TRBV15	-	-	TGTGCCACCAGCGGCAGACGCTCCTACAATGAGCAGTTCTTC	CATSGRRSYNEQFF
TRBJ1-5	TRBV5-8	few	-	TGTGCCAGCAGCTTCTTAACTGGACAGCCCCAGCATTTT	CASSFLTGQPQHF
TRBJ2-6	TRBV27	-	-	TGTGCCAGCAGTTCGGGGGTCGGGGCCAACGTCCTGACTTTC	CASSSGVGANVLTF
TRBJ1-1	TRBV18	-	-	TGTGCCAGCTCCCCTCGACAGACGAACACTGAAGCTTTCTTT	CASSPRQTNTEAFF
TRBJ2-2	TRBV5-6	-	TRBD2	TGTGCCAGCACCTGGGGTGGTAGCGGGAGGTACACCGGGGAGCTGTTTTTT	CASTWGGSGRYTGELFF
TRBJ2-2	TRBV2	-	TRBD2	TGTGCCAGCAACGTCGAGCGGGAGCCCGGGGAGCTGTTTTTT	CASNVEREPGELFF
TRBJ2-7	TRBV29-1	-	TRBD2	TGCAGCGTTGTAGCGGGAGGGCAGCGGTACGAGCAGTACTTC	CSVVAGGQRYEQYF
TRBJ2-7	TRBV15	-	-	TGTGCCACCAGCAGAGCCGACAGCTCCTACGAGCAGTACTTC	CATSRADSSYEQYF
TRBJ1-2	TRBV28	-	-	TGTGCCATCAAGGCTCCCATCTATGGCTACACCTTC	CAIKAPIYGYTF
TRBJ1-2	TRBV28	-	TRBD1	TGTGCCAGCAGTTCACCCCCTCAGGGGGGTGGCTACACCTTC	CASSSPPQGGGYTF
TRBJ2-1	TRBV7-2	-	-	TGTGCCAGCAGCCAGGGGCTAGCGGAACCCTACAATGAGCAGTTCTTC	CASSQGLAEPYNEQFF
TRBJ2-7	TRBV19	-	TRBD1	TGTGCCAGTAGTATAGGCCCGGGACAGACCTACGAGCAGTACTTC	CASSIGPGQTYEQYF
TRBJ1-4	TRBV15	-	-	TGTGCCACCAGCAGAGGCTATGAACAGGGTAATGAAAAACTGTTTTTT	CATSRGYEQGNEKLFF